The clone carrying this TCR beta chain has ten or more counts. TCRdb re-analysed the 5' RACE reads in MiXCR, keeping a single row per CDR3 protein. The sample has about 35,000 distinct CDR3 sequences, 3% seen once; the top ten hold 2.5% to 3%. This entry belongs to a study of CD8 T cells in ankylosing spondylitis. The germline CDR1 and CDR2 sequences are SGDLS and YYNGEE. Trimming took 5 bases from V and 5 from J, leaving 19 bases between them. This CDR3 region has 15 residues. This sequence was found in a male donor with ankylosing spondylitis or in good health (not recorded which). The rearrangement joins TRBV9 to TRBJ2-5; D is ambiguous. Material: blood, either unsorted or a sorted T cell fraction (not recorded which). In DNA form, the CDR3 reads TGTGCCAGCAGTAGCCAGGCAACCCGCGGTGAGACCCAGTACTTC. This sequence encodes CASSSQATRGETQYF.